This TCR beta chain was profiled in a study of cytomegalovirus exposure and HLA in healthy donors (dated by TCRdb to the late 2010s). Study-wide context: The 500 to 700 repertoires of the first cohort and the approximately 130 validation repertoires were produced on the same platform, according to a later analysis. The study was designed to test whether signatures of past pathogen exposure could be identified by cataloging public T cell receptors. In addition to the first cohort of 500 to 850 subjects, a separate validation cohort of 130 or so different subjects was used. To predict cytomegalovirus infection status, the study combined high-throughput TCR immunosequencing, statistical association of individual TCRs with disease status, and machine learning.

This clone occurred a few times. Its cognate antigen has yet to be identified. No clone much larger than this one lies a single base away; base qualities are absent. What the work shows at the level of the full study, not this receptor alone: In vitro tests confirmed that three of the cytomegalovirus-associated TCR beta chains recognize cytomegalovirus antigens. Of the cluster scores, 94% were above 0 in a later analysis, which found that TCRs clustered in the first cohort also tended to co-occur in the 95 to 150 validation repertoires. The authors suggested that the approach could potentially be extended to other disease states and immunological phenotypes. In the study, roughly 160 TCR beta chains were listed as associated with cytomegalovirus. The classifier was reported to diagnose cytomegalovirus status with high specificity and sensitivity in both the original and validation cohorts. The validation cohort had no HLA typing available for a later analysis, so co-occurrence within that cohort was assessed over all 110 or so repertoires. While some public TCRs were present in many individuals, most TCR sequences turned up only very rarely across donors.

The method behind the library was the immunoSEQ multiplex PCR assay. The original pipeline was this. A statistical classification framework was built for diagnosing cytomegalovirus status from the catalog of TCR beta chain sequences. The table comes from immuneACCESS by way of TCRdb, which keeps in-frame sequences with V and J called. Part of the clones is missing from these tables; in studies checked, under half for an unresolved V gene and the rest for unknown reasons. V and J calls and clone size follow that table, whereas D and trimming were derived from the DNA. This sample lists fewer than 250,000 clones; around 87% were detected once. The top ten clones comprise 2.6% of the sample. The germline V gene provides CDR1 SGHTA and CDR2 FQGNSA. Compared with germline, V lacks 4 bases and J lacks 5 bases; bases without a gene match: 10. The CDR3, cysteine through phenylalanine, is 15 amino acids long. Solely the CDR3 DNA is kept, with 45 bases framed from the first base.

Separate from the approximately 690-subject first cohort, the validation cohort of 120 subjects was the group to which the donors belonged. This receptor was identified in a man between 18 and 29 years old in good health and CMV-seronegative. The material sequenced was PBMCs. Here the chain combines TRBV7-2 and TRBJ2-5; 7 of the junction bases match TRBD2. The CDR3 region: CASSSDLDGGETQYF. The bases are TGTGCCAGCAGCTCGGACTTAGACGGGGGGGAGACCCAGTACTTC.